This paragraph reports one TCR beta chain. Its matching antigen is unknown. The protocol was immunoSEQ multiplex PCR, while the TCRdb copy is restricted to in-frame clones and leaves out a portion. The table shows roughly 98,000 clones, with around nine tenths occurring only once. This record belongs to a study of T cell responses to AZD1222 COVID-19 vaccine. Notes on the study in general: Baseline serology detected seropositivity in only six AZD1222 recipients. The donors showed a predominance of white British ancestry and of females, with possible underestimation of clonal diversity. Repertoires in all cases were sampled only once the peak T cell response had passed.

The CDR3 covers 15 residues. Between the trimmed V and J ends, which lost 5 bases and 4 bases, there was a span of 15 bases. Germline V gene data show CDR1 as MGHRA and CDR2 as YSYEKL. The sequence derives from an adult in good health. Sequences were derived from peripheral blood, sampled on day 0 of AZD1222 vaccination. J is TRBJ1-5 and V is TRBV4-1; D not certain. Here the CDR3 reads CASSYQVGGNQPQHF. The CDR3 DNA follows: TGCGCCAGCAGCTACCAAGTGGGAGGAAATCAGCCCCAGCATTTT.